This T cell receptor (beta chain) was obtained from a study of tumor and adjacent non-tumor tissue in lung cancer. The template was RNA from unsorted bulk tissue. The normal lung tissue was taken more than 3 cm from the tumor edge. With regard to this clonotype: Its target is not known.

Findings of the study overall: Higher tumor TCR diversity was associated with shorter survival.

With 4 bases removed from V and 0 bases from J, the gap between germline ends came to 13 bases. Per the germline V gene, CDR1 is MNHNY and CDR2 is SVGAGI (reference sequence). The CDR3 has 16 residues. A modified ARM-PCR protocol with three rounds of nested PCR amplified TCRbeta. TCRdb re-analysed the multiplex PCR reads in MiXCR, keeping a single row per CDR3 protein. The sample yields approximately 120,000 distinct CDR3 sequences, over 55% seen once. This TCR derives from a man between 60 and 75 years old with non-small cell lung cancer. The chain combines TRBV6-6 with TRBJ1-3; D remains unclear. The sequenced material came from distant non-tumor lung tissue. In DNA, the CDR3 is TGTGCCAGCAGTTCGATCTGGTGGTCCTCTGGAAACACCATATATTTT. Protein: CASSSIWWSSGNTIYF.